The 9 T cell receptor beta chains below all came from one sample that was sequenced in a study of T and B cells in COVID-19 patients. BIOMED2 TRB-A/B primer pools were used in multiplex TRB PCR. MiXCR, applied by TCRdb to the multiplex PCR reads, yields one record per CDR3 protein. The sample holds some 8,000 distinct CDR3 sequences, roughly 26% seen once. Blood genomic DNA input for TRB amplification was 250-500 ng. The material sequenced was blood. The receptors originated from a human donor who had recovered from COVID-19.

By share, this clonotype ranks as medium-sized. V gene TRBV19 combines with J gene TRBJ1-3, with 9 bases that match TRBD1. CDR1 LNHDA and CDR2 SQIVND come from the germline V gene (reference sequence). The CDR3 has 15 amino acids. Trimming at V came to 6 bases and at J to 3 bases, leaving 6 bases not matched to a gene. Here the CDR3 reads CASSPQGANGNTIYF. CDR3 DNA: TGTGCCAGTAGCCCACAGGGGGCGAATGGAAACACCATATATTTT.

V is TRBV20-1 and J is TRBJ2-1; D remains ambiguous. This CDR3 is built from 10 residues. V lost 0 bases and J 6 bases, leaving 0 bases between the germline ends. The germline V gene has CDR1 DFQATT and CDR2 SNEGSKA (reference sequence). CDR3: CSARDNEQFF. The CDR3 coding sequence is TGCAGTGCTAGAGACAATGAGCAGTTCTTC.

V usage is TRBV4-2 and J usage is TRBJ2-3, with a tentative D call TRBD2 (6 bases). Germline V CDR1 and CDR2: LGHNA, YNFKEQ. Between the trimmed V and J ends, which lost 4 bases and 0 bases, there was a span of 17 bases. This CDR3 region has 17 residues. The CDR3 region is CASSRRAGTSSTDTQYF. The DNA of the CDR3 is TGTGCCAGCAGCCGGCGAGCGGGTACCTCTAGCACAGATACGCAGTATTTT.

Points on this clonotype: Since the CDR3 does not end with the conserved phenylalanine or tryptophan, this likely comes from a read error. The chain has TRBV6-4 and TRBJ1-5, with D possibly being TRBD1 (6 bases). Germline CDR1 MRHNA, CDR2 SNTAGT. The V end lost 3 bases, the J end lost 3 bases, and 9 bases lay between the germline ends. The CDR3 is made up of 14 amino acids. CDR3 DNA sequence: TGTGCCAGCAGTGAGGGGGCCACCAATCAGCCCCAGCATTCT. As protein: CASSEGATNQPQHS.

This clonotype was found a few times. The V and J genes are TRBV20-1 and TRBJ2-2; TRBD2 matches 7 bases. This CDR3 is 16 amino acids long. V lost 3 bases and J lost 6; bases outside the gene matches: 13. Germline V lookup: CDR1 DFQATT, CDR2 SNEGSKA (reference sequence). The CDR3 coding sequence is TGCAGTGCTAGGCGTTTAGAGGCGGGGGAGTCCGGGGAGCTGTTTTTT. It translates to CSARRLEAGESGELFF.

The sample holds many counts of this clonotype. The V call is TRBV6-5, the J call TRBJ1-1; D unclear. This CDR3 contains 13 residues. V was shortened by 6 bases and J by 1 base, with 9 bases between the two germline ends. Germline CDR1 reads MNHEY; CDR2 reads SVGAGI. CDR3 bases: TGTGCCAGCAGGTCGAGCAAGAACACTGAAGCTTTCTTT. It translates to CASRSSKNTEAFF.

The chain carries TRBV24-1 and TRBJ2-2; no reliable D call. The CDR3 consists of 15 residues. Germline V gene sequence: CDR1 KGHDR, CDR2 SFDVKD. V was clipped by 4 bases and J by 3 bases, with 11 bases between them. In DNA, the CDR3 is TGTGCCACCAGTGAAAGCAGGTGGTACACCGGGGAGCTGTTTTTT. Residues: CATSESRWYTGELFF.

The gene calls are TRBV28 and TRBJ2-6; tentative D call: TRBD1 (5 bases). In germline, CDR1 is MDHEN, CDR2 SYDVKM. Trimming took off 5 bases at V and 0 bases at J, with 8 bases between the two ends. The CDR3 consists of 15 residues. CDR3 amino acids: CASSAGNSGANVLTF. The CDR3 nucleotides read TGTGCCAGCAGTGCAGGGAACTCTGGGGCCAACGTCCTGACTTTC.

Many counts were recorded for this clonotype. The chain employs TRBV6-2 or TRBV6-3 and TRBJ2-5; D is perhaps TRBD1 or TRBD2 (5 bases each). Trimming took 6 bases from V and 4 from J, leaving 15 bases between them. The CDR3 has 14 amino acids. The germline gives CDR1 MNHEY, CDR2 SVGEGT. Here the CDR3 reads CASRSSGTIETQYF. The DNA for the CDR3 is TGTGCCAGCAGATCCTCCGGGACCATAGAGACCCAGTACTTC.